This entry describes one TCR beta chain. What antigen it recognizes has not been identified. No clone much larger than this one lies a single base away; base qualities are absent. From V the trimming removes 2 bases and from J it removes 6 bases, while the gene matches leave 8 bases of the junction unaccounted for. The germline V gene sets CDR1 to SGHRS and CDR2 to YFSETQ. Reading from cysteine to phenylalanine, the CDR3 counts 15 amino acids. The sequence is cut down to CDR3 DNA, 45 bases in frame from base 1. The data are from a study of T-cell memory formation after mild COVID-19 (dated by TCRdb to about 2021). A note on the overall study: TCR sequence clusters from the two donors were found to be largely donor specific. T-cell clones expanding and contracting after mild COVID-19 in a couple of donors were tracked by longitudinal TCRalpha and TCRbeta repertoire sequencing. The cohort comprised two young, previously healthy adult volunteers, one female and one male. Findings and caveats that apply to the study as a whole: Contracting CD4+ clones turned up mainly in the CM and EM memory subsets, whereas EMRA was where CD8+ clones were enriched. Only a couple of mild cases were covered by the study, and larger cohorts that include severe cases with pre-infection samples were considered necessary. Some responding clones were detected in pre-infection memory, which suggested that pre-existing cross-reactive memory T cells had joined the SARS-CoV-2 response. Clones contracting from day 15 to 85 had balanced CD4/CD8 phenotypes, while a second wave expanding from day 15 to 37 was biased towards CD4+. The second-wave clones that peaked on day 37 were not confirmed to be SARS-CoV-2 specific.

The sequencing machine was an Illumina NovaSeq 6000. Using 5'RACE with constant-segment primers, TCRalpha and TCRbeta cDNA libraries were constructed, with sample barcodes and unique molecular identifiers added in the process. Trizol reagent was used to extract RNA from every sample. Amplification of the libraries took two PCR steps, and the second step added a second sample barcode plus Illumina TruSeq adapters. Sequencing of libraries was performed on an Illumina NovaSeq with 2 x 150 bp paired-end reads. Concerning the study's data processing: The reads were demultiplexed and collapsed into UMI-guided consensus sequences using migec v1.2.7. Using mixcr v2.1.11, the UMI consensuses were aligned to TRA and TRB V and J templates and assembled into clonotypes. Clonotypes were classified as expanded or contracted when called significant by both edgeR and NoisET, with noise models trained on biological replicates. For edgeR calls, a false discovery rate-adjusted p below 0.01 and a log2 fold-change threshold of 1 were applied. As an exploratory analysis of dynamics, max-normalized trajectories of the 1000 most abundant clonotypes were examined by PCA with hierarchical clustering. Each responding clone was given a CD4 or CD8 phenotype based on the CD4+ and CD8+ repertoires, which had been sequenced separately. TCRdb reprocessed the public reads (quality trimming at Q25 with fastp, clone calling with MiXCR) and kept in-frame beta chains. Each CDR3 protein appears once, grouped with its most common genes and DNA. Clone size and V and J calls follow TCRdb, not the original study. The sample table shows 360,000 or so distinct CDR3 sequences, and around 30% are seen once. The ten largest clones represent roughly 14% of the sample.

Ficoll-Paque density gradient centrifugation was used to isolate PBMCs. This receptor was identified in an adult woman who had mild COVID-19 (a few samples of this study predate the infection). The sample titles of this study are shuffled in the database, so cell type and time point are left out; the donor was told from shared clones. The V and J segments used are TRBV5-1 and TRBJ1-5; TRBD1 matches 7 bases in the middle. Sequenced input: PBMCs or a T cell subset sorted from them (not recorded which). The CDR3 here reads CASSFGTAAGQPQHF. DNA sequence: TGCGCCAGCAGCTTCGGGACAGCCGCGGGTCAGCCCCAGCATTTT.